Below are 8 T cell receptor beta chains sequenced from a single sample in a study of memory CD4+ T cells and cytomegalovirus serostatus (dated by TCRdb to about 2019). The method behind the library was the immunoSEQ multiplex PCR assay. TCRdb obtained this table from immuneACCESS and retained in-frame rearrangements with V and J assigned. These tables miss some clones; where compared with another copy, unresolved V genes account for less than half of the shortfall, and the remainder is unexplained. Counted in this sample were tens of thousands of clones; around 84% of them appeared once. Together, the top ten hold less than 0.85% of the sample. Single viable CD3+CD4+CD8-CD45RO+ cells were sorted as memory CD4+ T cells on a FACSAria II. The sequencing input was memory CD4+ T cells from blood. The receptors were sampled from an adult in good health and CMV-seronegative.

This clone was found a few times. V gene TRBV4-2 combines with J gene TRBJ2-2; D not certain. The V end was cut by 0 bases, the J end by 0 bases, with 5 bases between. Germline V CDR1 and CDR2: LGHNA, YNFKEQ. CDR3 length equals 15 residues. The CDR3 coding sequence is TGTGCCAGCAGCCAAGATGGACCGAACACCGGGGAGCTGTTTTTT. Translation: CASSQDGPNTGELFF.

The V and J genes are TRBV6-1 and TRBJ1-3, with D maybe TRBD1 (6 bases). Germline values: CDR1 MNHNS, CDR2 SASEGT. Trimming pared 6 bases from V and 0 bases from J, leaving 12 bases between. This CDR3 has 15 amino acids. CDR3 protein: CASRWTEDSGNTIYF. The CDR3, as DNA: TGTGCCAGCAGGTGGACAGAGGACTCTGGAAACACCATATATTTT.

This rearrangement joins TRBV4-1 to TRBJ1-5, with D perhaps TRBD1 (6 bases). The V end was cut by 4 bases, the J end by 5 bases, with 15 bases between. This CDR3 spans 15 amino acids. CDR1 and CDR2 (germline): MGHRA, YSYEKL. The CDR3: CASSPVLQGHQPQHF. The CDR3 DNA reads TGCGCCAGCAGCCCGGTCCTACAGGGTCATCAGCCCCAGCATTTT.

This clone was counted only a few times. The chain joins TRBV14 to TRBJ2-5; 10 bases line up with TRBD1. This CDR3 comprises 16 residues. V shed 1 base and J 3 bases; nucleotides not matched to a gene: 5. Germline CDR1 reads SGHDN; CDR2 reads FVKESK. In DNA, the CDR3 is TGTGCCAGCAGCCAAGCTGGGACAGGGGTTGAAGAGACCCAGTACTTC. It encodes CASSQAGTGVEETQYF.

There are a few counts of this clone. The chain employs TRBV30 and TRBJ1-1; weak D call: TRBD1 (6 bases). The V gene's germline CDR1 is GTSNPN and CDR2 SVGIG (reference sequence). CDR3 length: 14 amino acids. V lost 2 bases, J lost 5 bases, and 15 bases lay in between. In nucleotides, the CDR3 is TGTGCCTGGAGTCTTACAGGGCGAGTAACTGAAGCTTTCTTT. Its protein is CAWSLTGRVTEAFF. The whole variable domain, filled in from reference TRBV30 and TRBJ1-1, reads SQTIHQWPATLVQPVGSPLSLECTVEGTSNPNLYWYRQAAGRGLQLLFYSVGIGQISSEVPQNLSASRPQDRQFILSSKKLLLSDSGFYLCAWSLTGRVTEAFFGQGTRLTVV.

This chain uses TRBV11-2 with TRBJ2-7; D possibly corresponds to TRBD2 (6 bases). CDR1 is SGHAT and CDR2 is FQNNGV in the germline V gene. The CDR3 is 14 residues long. Trimming left V 3 bases short and J 1 base short, with 10 bases between. CDR3 nucleotides: TGTGCCAGCAGCTTGGAGGGGAGGTCCTACGAGCAGTACTTC. It translates to CASSLEGRSYEQYF.

V is TRBV7-9 and J is TRBJ1-4; D may be TRBD1 (5 bases). Germline CDR1 SEHNR, CDR2 FQNEAQ (reference sequence). This CDR3 contains 16 residues. Trimming pared 5 bases from V and 2 bases from J, leaving 15 bases between. CDR3 sequence reads: CASSQGQGLTNEKLFF. CDR3 coding DNA: TGTGCCAGCAGCCAGGGTCAGGGCCTGACTAATGAAAAACTGTTTTTT. Full variable domain (outside the CDR3, taken from reference TRBV7-9 and TRBJ1-4): DTGVSQNPRHKITKRGQNVTFRCDPISEHNRLYWYRQTLGQGPEFLTYFQNEAQLEKSRLLSDRFSAERPKGSFSTLEIQRTEQGDSAMYLCASSQGQGLTNEKLFFGSGTQLSVL.

The CDR3 DNA follows: TGTGCCAGCTCACCACCGGGCAGGGATGGCTACACCTTC. This translates into CASSPPGRDGYTF. The V call is TRBV18, the J call TRBJ1-2; the D gene is possibly TRBD1 (5 bases). The CDR3 has 13 residues. V gave up 0 bases and J gave up 6 bases, with 8 bases separating them. The germline gives CDR1 KGHSH, CDR2 LQKENI.